Sequencing of this T cell receptor beta chain was carried out in a study of graft-versus-host responses after intestinal transplantation. Study findings and constraints: Investigators detected GvH clones in recipient marrow, with some emerging earlier in ileum or blood. Subjects displaying graft-donor T cell macrochimerism possessed elevated graft-versus-host to host-versus-graft clonal ratios inside allografts.

This table comes from immunoSEQ multiplex PCR, and its TCRdb copy is limited to in-frame clones, with some not included. The table includes roughly 15,000 clones, 75% to 85% detected once. This CDR3 region has 16 residues. Trimming cost V 4 bases and J 6 bases; bases outside gene matches: 14. Germline values: CDR1 SGHNT, CDR2 YYREEE (reference sequence). This clone has only a few counts. Antigen specificity is unknown. Graft samples were processed, releasing intraepithelial and lamina propria lymphocytes. The source material was ileum tissue, sampled roughly 100 days after intestinal transplant. The rearrangement links TRBV5-4 to TRBJ2-7; 9 nucleotides agree with TRBD1. This clonotype originated in a human patient who received an intestinal transplant, so some T cells may come from the graft donor. The CDR3 loop is CASSHPRPGQGGEQYF. In DNA form, the CDR3 reads TGTGCCAGCAGCCATCCCAGGCCGGGACAGGGAGGCGAGCAGTACTTC.